This TCR beta chain was found in a study of CD8 T cells in ankylosing spondylitis. Study results and limitations: Disease-linked clones were reportedly significantly enriched in matched ankylosing spondylitis synovial fluid. A motif of seven or eight highly homologous TCR beta variants was seen as apparently characteristic of ankylosing spondylitis blood. CD8+ disease-linked clones were present at relatively low frequencies in blood. Previously reported in reactive arthritis synovial fluid and blood were some of the motif variants.

Remarks on this clonotype: Its antigen is undetermined.

Quantitative barcoded 5'-RACE was used to prepare TCR beta libraries. TCRdb fed the 5' RACE reads into MiXCR, producing one record per CDR3 protein. The data contain roughly 670,000 distinct CDR3 sequences, roughly 19% of them singletons. The source is a male donor with ankylosing spondylitis. Sequencing input: blood, either unsorted or a sorted T cell fraction (not recorded which).

As DNA, the CDR3 is TGTGCCAGCAGTCCAAACAGGGACGCCAAAAACATTCAGTACTTC. Translation gives CASSPNRDAKNIQYF. The gene calls are TRBV28 and TRBJ2-4; tentatively, D is TRBD1 (6 bases). Trimming removed 5 bases at V and 1 base at J, with 12 bases between. Germline loops: CDR1 MDHEN, CDR2 SYDVKM. This CDR3 has 15 residues.